Reported below is one TCR beta chain. As yet, its antigen is unknown. The tissue used was unsorted bulk material of about 20-33 mg. RNA and DNA were co-extracted from it with the AllPrep DNA/RNA mini kit. The sample originates from a study of tumor-infiltrating lymphocytes in primary liver carcinoma. Study-wide findings and caveats: Whereas tumor region pairs overlapped more, tumor-adjacent and tumor-blood pairs overlapped less.

The CDR3 contains 14 residues. Germline V gene sequence: CDR1 SGHKS, CDR2 YYEKEE (reference sequence). The V end was cut by 9 bases, the J end by 7 bases, with 17 bases between. Constant-region priming of 500 ng total RNA yielded TCR beta cDNA. ARM-PCR, slightly modified, supplied the TCR beta libraries through three nested multiplex PCR rounds. Forward primers for TRBV1-TRBV30 and a C-beta reverse primer served the first two PCR rounds, at about 10 cycles each. TCRdb reprocessed the multiplex PCR reads via MiXCR and lists one record per CDR3 protein. The repertoire holds 20,000 to 25,000 distinct CDR3 sequences, 75% to 80% seen once, with roughly 42% in the top ten.

J is TRBJ1-6 and V is TRBV5-5; D gene unclear. Sample: liver tumor tissue from sampling region 1. The subset: tumor region T1, superior pole. The origin of this receptor is a woman in her twenties or thirties with primary liver carcinoma and hepatitis B virus infection. The CDR3 region is CANNLDVSNSPLHF. The CDR3 coding sequence is TGTGCCAACAACTTGGACGTCAGCAATTCACCCCTCCACTTT.